The rows below give T cell receptor beta chains drawn from one sample of a study of neurological immune-mediated disorders. TCRdb ran MiXCR on the 5' RACE reads and lists one entry per CDR3 protein. The table shows fewer than 75,000 distinct CDR3 sequences, with 3.5% to 5% occurring only once. Sequencing was carried out using PBMCs. The receptors derive from a man in his thirties or forties with multiple sclerosis. Both conserved end residues are part of each CDR3. Each record gives: D gene, clone size, CDR3 length, J gene, V gene, CDR3 protein, CDR3 DNA. D genes are given only for firm matches. Clone size, where shown, is once, few, many, or a class for clones that have expanded.

>-|many|15|TRBJ1-1|TRBV13
CASSSLRGGRDEAFF
TGTGCCAGCAGCTCCCTGAGAGGCGGGAGAGATGAAGCTTTCTTT
>-|many|14|TRBJ2-3|TRBV5-1
CASRGPGSTDTQYF
TGCGCCAGCCGGGGGCCGGGGAGCACAGATACGCAGTATTTT
>-|many|12|TRBJ1-1|TRBV6-5
CASSDRPSEAFF
TGTGCCAGCAGCGACAGGCCAAGTGAAGCTTTCTTT
>-|few|18|TRBJ1-1|TRBV5-6
CASRLGPTSLPPNTEAFF
TGTGCCAGCAGGCTTGGACCGACGAGTTTACCACCGAACACTGAAGCTTTCTTT
>TRBD1|few|15|TRBJ2-2|TRBV7-3
CASSRQGPHTGELFF
TGTGCCAGCAGCCGACAGGGGCCCCACACCGGGGAGCTGTTTTTT
>TRBD1|many|15|TRBJ1-5|TRBV5-1
CASSLGGQGVQPQHF
TGCGCCAGCAGCTTAGGGGGACAGGGTGTCCAGCCCCAGCATTTT
>-|many|16|TRBJ1-4|TRBV7-8
CASSFGTSRTNEKLFF
TGTGCCAGCAGCTTTGGGACTAGTCGGACTAATGAAAAACTGTTTTTT
>-|many|15|TRBJ1-3|TRBV24-1
CATSEGGGSGNTIYF
TGTGCCACCAGTGAAGGAGGGGGCTCTGGAAACACCATATATTTT
>-|many|14|TRBJ1-5|TRBV5-1
CASSFSGAGQPQHF
TGCGCCAGCAGCTTCTCAGGGGCGGGTCAGCCCCAGCATTTT
>TRBD1|few|14|TRBJ1-5|TRBV7-8
CASSPDRVVGHQHF
TGTGCCAGCAGCCCCGACAGGGTTGTGGGGCACCAGCATTTT
>-|-|14|TRBJ1-5|TRBV15
CATSRDWSNQPQHF
TGTGCCACCAGCAGAGATTGGAGCAATCAGCCCCAGCATTTT
>-|few|13|TRBJ2-3|TRBV7-8
CASILAGTDTQYF
TGTGCCAGCATCCTGGCGGGCACAGATACGCAGTATTTT
>TRBD2|many|15|TRBJ2-3|TRBV5-1
CASSLRRGSTDTQYF
TGCGCCAGCAGCTTGAGGCGGGGGAGCACAGATACGCAGTATTTT
>-|-|14|TRBJ1-1|TRBV18
CASSPIKGNTEAFF
TGTGCCAGCTCACCTATAAAGGGGAACACTGAAGCTTTCTTT
>TRBD1|many|14|TRBJ2-6|TRBV12-3/TRBV12-4
CASRTGSGANVLTF
TGTGCCAGCAGGACAGGGTCTGGGGCCAACGTCCTGACTTTC
>TRBD2|many|13|TRBJ2-4|TRBV20-1
CSARTGGKNIQYF
TGCAGTGCTAGAACGGGGGGAAAAAACATTCAGTACTTC
>-|few|13|TRBJ2-3|TRBV5-1
CASSSGVGDTQYF
TGCGCCAGCAGTTCAGGAGTTGGAGATACGCAGTATTTT
>TRBD2|few|17|TRBJ2-3|TRBV6-5
CASSYISPAGGTDTQYF
TGTGCCAGCAGTTATATATCCCCAGCGGGGGGCACAGATACGCAGTATTTT
>-|many|13|TRBJ1-1|TRBV5-1
CASMVSLNTEAFF
TGCGCCAGCATGGTCAGCCTGAACACTGAAGCTTTCTTT
>-|many|13|TRBJ1-2|TRBV5-1
CASSPPGQGGYTF
TGCGCCAGCAGCCCCCCGGGACAAGGGGGCTACACCTTC
>-|many|15|TRBJ2-2|TRBV15
CATSRDRRNTGELFF
TGTGCCACCAGCAGAGATAGGCGGAACACCGGGGAGCTGTTTTTT
>-|many|14|TRBJ1-1|TRBV7-9
CASSFRQENTEAFF
TGTGCCAGCAGCTTTAGGCAGGAGAACACTGAAGCTTTCTTT
>-|many|11|TRBJ2-3|TRBV20-1
CSARSTDTQYF
TGCAGTGCTCGAAGCACAGATACGCAGTATTTT
>-|many|14|TRBJ2-3|TRBV6-6
CASSYSRMGATQYF
TGTGCCAGCAGTTACTCGAGGATGGGGGCTACGCAGTATTTT
>TRBD2|few|16|TRBJ2-2|TRBV14
CASSLLAGGRTGELFF
TGTGCCAGCAGCCTGCTAGCGGGGGGCCGGACCGGGGAGCTGTTTTTT